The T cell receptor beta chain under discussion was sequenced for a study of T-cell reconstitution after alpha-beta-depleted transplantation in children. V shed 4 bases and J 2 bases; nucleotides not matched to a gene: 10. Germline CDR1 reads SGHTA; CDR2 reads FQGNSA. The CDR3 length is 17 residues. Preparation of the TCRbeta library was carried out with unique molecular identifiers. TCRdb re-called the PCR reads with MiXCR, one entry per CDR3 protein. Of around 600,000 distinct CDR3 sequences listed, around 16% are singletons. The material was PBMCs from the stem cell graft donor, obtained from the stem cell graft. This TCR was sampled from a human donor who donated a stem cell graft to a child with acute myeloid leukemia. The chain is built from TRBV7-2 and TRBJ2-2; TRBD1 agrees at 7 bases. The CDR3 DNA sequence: TGTGCCAGCAGCTCCTGGACAGGAAGAATTAACACCGGGGAGCTGTTTTTT. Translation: CASSSWTGRINTGELFF.